The sequence of this TCR beta chain was determined in a study of control samples from healthy donors and cancer patients. Using immunoSEQ multiplex PCR, the repertoire was profiled, and TCRdb retains in-frame clones only, with some absent. Among 95,000 to 110,000 clones listed, more than 85% were seen once. Germline-derived CDR1 and CDR2 are MNHEY and SVGAGI. The V end lost 0 bases, the J end lost 7 bases, and 12 bases lay between the germline ends. CDR3 length equals 14 residues. The sample consisted of PBMCs. The rearrangement uses TRBV6-5 and TRBJ2-5, with D perhaps being TRBD1 or TRBD2 (5 bases each). The origin of this receptor is a man aged 55 to 69 with lung cancer. CDR3 bases: TGTGCCAGCAGTTACTCTGGGACCGAGGGGACCCAGTACTTC. Its translation is CASSYSGTEGTQYF.